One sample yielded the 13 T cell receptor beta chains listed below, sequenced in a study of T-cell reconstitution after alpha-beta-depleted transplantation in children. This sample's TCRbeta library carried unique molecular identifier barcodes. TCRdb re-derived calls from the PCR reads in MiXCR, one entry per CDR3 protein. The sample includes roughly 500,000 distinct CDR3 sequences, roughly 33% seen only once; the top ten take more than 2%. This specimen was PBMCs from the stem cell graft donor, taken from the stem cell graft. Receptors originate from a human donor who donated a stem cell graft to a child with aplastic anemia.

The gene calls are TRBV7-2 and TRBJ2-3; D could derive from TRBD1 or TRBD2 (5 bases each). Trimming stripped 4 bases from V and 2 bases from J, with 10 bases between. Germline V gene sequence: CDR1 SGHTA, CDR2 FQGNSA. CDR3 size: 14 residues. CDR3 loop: CASSSGPITDTQYF. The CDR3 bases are TGTGCCAGCAGCTCGGGACCTATCACAGATACGCAGTATTTT.

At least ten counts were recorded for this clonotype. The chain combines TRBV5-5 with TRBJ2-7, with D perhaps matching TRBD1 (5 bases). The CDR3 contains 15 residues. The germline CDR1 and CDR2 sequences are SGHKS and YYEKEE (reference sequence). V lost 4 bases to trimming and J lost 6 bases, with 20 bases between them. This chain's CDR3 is CASSQHQGPQGEQYV. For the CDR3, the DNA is TGTGCCAGCAGCCAACACCAGGGCCCCCAGGGCGAGCAGTACGTC.

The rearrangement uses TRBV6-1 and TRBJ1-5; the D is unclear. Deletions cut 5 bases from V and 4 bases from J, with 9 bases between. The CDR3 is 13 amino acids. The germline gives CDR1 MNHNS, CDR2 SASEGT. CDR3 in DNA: TGTGCCAGCAGTCCATCTCTTAATCAGCCCCAGCATTTT. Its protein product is CASSPSLNQPQHF.

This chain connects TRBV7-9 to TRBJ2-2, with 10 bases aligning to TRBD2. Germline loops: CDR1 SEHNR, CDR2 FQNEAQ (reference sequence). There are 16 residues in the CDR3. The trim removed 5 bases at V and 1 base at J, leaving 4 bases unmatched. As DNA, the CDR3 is TGTGCCAGCAGCACATCTAGCGGGGGGAACACCGGGGAGCTGTTTTTT. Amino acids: CASSTSSGGNTGELFF.

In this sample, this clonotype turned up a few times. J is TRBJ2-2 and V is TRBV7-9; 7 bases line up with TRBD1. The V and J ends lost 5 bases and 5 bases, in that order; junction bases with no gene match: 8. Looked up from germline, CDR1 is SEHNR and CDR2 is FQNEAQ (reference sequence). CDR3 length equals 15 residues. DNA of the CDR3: TGTGCCAGCAGCGGCGACAGGGTGTGGACCGGGGAGCTGTTTTTT. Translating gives CASSGDRVWTGELFF.

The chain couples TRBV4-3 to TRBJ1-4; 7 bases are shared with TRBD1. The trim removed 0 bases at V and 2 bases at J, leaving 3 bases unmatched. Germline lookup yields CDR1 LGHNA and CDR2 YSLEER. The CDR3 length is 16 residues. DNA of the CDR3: TGCGCCAGCAGCCAAGATAGGGGGCTGACTAATGAAAAACTGTTTTTT. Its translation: CASSQDRGLTNEKLFF.

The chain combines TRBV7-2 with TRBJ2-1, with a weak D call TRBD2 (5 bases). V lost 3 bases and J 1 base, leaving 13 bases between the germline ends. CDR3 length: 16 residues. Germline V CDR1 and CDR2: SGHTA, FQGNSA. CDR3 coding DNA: TGTGCCAGCAGCTTCCTGGCGGGCCATTCCTACAATGAGCAGTTCTTC. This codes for CASSFLAGHSYNEQFF.

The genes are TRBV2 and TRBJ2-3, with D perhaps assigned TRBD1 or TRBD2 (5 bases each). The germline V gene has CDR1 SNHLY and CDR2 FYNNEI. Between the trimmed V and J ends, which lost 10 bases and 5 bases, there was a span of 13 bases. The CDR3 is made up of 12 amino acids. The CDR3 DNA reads TGTGCCACGGGACCCTTCGTAGATACGCAGTATTTT. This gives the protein CATGPFVDTQYF.

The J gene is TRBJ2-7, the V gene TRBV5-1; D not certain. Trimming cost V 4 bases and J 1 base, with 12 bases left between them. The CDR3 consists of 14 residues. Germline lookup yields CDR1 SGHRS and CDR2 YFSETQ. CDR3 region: CASSAALGSYEQYF. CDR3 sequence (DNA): TGCGCCAGCAGCGCGGCACTGGGGTCCTACGAGCAGTACTTC.

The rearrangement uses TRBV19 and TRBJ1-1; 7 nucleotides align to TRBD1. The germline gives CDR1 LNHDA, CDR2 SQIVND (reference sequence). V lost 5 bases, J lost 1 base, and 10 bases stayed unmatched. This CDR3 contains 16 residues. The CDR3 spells CASSPKGAEWNTEAFF. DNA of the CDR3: TGTGCCAGTAGTCCCAAGGGGGCCGAGTGGAACACTGAAGCTTTCTTT. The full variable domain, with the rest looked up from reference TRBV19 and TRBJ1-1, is DGGITQSPKYLFRKEGQNVTLSCEQNLNHDAMYWYRQDPGQGLRLIYYSQIVNDFQKGDIAEGYSVSREKKESFPLTVTSAQKNPTAFYLCASSPKGAEWNTEAFFGQGTRLTVV.

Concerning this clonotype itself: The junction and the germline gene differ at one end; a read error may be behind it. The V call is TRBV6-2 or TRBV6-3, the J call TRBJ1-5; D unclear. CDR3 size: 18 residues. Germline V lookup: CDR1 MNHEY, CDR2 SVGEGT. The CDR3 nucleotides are TGTGCCAGCAGTGACCACACGAGCTCCCTAGGAAATCAGCCCCTGGTATCGTGG. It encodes CASSDHTSSLGNQPLVSW.

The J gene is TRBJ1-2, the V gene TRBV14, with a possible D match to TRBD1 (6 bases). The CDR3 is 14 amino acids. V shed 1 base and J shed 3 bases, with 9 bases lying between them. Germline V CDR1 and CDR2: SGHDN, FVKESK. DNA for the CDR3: TGTGCCAGCAGCCAAGGCACAGGGTACTATGGCTACACCTTC. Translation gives CASSQGTGYYGYTF.

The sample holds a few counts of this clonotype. CDR3 sequence reads: CATSDSGLLWNTGELFF. The CDR3 region has the DNA TGTGCCACCAGTGATTCCGGGCTCTTATGGAACACCGGGGAGCTGTTTTTT. The V call is TRBV24-1, the J call TRBJ2-2, with D unresolved. The ends were cut back, 2 bases at V and 1 base at J, with 13 bases in the middle. The CDR3 covers 17 residues. The germline V gene encodes CDR1 KGHDR and CDR2 SFDVKD.